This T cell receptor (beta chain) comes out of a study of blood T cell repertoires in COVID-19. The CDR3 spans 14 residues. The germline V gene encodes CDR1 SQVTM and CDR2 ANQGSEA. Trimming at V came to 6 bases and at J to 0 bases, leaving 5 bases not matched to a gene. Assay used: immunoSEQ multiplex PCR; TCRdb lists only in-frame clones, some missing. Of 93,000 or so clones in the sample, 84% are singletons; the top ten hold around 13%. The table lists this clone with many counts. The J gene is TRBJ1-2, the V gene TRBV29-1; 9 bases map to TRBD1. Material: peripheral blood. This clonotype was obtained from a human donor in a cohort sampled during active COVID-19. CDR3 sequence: CSVGTGSPNYGYTF. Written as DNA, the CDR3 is TGCAGCGTGGGGACAGGGTCCCCTAACTATGGCTACACCTTC.